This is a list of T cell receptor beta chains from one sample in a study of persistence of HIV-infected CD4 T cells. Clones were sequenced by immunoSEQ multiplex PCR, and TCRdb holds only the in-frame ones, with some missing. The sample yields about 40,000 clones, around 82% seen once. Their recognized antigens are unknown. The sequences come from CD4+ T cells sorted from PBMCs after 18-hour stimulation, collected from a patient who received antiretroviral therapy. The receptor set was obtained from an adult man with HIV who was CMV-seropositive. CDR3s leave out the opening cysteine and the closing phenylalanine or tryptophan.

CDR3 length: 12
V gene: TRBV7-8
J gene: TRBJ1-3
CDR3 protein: ASSLVAVGNTIY

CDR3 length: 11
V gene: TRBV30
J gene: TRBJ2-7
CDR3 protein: AWSVNRGYEQY

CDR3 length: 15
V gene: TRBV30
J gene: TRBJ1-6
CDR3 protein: AWDDPTGSSYNSPLH

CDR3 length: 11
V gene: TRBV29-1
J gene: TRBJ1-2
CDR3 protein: SVEEAGSYGYT

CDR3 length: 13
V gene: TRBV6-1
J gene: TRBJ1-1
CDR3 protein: ASSEYYQGPMKAF

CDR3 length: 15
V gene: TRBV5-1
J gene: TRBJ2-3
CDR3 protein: ASSLGLAGMVTDTQY

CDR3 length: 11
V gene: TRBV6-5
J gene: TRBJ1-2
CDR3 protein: ASKAGAVYGYT

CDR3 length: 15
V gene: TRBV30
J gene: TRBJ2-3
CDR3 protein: AWSTYGSGGARWSQY

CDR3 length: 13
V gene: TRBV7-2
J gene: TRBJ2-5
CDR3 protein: ASSLVLLEHATQY

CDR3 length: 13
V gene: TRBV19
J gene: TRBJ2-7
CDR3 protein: ASSMGGTGTYEQY

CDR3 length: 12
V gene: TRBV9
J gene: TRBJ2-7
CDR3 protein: ASSVEGQGHEQY

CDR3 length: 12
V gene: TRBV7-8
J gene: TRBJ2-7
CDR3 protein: ASRAGGSSYEQY